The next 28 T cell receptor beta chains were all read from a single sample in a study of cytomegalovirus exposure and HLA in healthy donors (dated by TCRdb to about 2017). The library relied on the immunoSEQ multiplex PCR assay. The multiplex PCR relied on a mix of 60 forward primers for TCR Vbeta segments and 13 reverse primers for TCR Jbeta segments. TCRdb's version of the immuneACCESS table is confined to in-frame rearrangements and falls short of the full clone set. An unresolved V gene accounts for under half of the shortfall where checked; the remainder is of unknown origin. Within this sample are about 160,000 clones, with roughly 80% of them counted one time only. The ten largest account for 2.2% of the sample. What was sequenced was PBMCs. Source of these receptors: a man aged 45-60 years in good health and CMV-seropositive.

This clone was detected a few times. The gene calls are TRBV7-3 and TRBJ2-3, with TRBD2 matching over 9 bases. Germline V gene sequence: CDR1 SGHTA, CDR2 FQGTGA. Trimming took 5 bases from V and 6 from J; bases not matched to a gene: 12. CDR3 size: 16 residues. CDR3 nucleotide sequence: TGTGCCAGCAGCAAGGGGACTAGCCACCAAAGGGATACGCAGTATTTT. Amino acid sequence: CASSKGTSHQRDTQYF.

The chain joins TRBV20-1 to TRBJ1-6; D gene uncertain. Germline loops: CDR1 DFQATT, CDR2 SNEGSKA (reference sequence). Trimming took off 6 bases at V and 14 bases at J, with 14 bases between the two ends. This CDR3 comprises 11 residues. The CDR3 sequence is CSALSGSTLHF. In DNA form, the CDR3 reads TGCAGTGCCCTCTCGGGGTCAACCCTCCACTTT.

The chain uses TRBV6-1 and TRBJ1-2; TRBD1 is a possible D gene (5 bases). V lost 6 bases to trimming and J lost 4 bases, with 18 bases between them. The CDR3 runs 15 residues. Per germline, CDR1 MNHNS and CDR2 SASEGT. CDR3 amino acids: CASSSDRQLTYGYTF. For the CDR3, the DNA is TGTGCCAGCAGCTCTGACAGACAACTCACCTATGGCTACACCTTC.

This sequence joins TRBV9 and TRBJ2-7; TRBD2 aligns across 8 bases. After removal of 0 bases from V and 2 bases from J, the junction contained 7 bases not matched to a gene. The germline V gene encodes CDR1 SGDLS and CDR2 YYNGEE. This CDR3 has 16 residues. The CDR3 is CASSVGAGGTTYEQYF. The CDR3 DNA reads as TGTGCCAGCAGCGTAGGGGCGGGGGGTACGACCTACGAGCAGTACTTC. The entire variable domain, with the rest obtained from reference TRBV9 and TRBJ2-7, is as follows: DSGVTQTPKHLITATGQRVTLRCSPRSGDLSVYWYQQSLDQGLQFLIQYYNGEERAKGNILERFSAQQFPDLHSELNLSSLELGDSALYFCASSVGAGGTTYEQYFGPGTRLTVT.

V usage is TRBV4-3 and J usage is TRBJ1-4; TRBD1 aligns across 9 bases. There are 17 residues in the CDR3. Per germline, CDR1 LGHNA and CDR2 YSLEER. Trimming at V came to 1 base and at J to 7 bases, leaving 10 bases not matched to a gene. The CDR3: CASSQAPPTGGSEKLFF. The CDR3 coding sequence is TGCGCCAGCAGCCAAGCCCCTCCGACAGGGGGAAGTGAAAAACTGTTTTTT.

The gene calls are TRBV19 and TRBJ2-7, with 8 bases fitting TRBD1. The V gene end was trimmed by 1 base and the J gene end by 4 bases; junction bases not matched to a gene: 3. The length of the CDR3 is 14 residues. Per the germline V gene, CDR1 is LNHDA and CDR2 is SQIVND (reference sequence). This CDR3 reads CASSIAGGAYEQYF. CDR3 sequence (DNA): TGTGCCAGTAGTATAGCAGGGGGCGCGTACGAGCAGTACTTC.

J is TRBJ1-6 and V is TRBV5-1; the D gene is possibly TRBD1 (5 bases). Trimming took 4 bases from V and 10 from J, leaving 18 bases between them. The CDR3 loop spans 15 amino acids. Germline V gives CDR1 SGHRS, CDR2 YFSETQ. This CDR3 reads CASSGGTSAASPLHF. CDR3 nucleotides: TGCGCCAGCAGCGGGGGGACGTCGGCGGCATCACCCCTCCACTTT.

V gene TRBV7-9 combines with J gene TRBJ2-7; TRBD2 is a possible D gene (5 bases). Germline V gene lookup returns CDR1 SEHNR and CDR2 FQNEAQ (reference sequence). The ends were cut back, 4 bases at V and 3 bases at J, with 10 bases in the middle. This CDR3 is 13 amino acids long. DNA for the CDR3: TGTGCCAGCAGCTGGAGAGGGCTCTACGAGCAGTACTTC. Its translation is CASSWRGLYEQYF.

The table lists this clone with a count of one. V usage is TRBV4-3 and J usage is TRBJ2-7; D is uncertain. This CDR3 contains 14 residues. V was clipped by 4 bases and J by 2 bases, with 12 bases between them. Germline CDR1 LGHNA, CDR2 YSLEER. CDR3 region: CASSLEVQTYEQYF. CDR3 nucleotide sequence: TGCGCCAGCAGCCTTGAGGTCCAGACCTACGAGCAGTACTTC.

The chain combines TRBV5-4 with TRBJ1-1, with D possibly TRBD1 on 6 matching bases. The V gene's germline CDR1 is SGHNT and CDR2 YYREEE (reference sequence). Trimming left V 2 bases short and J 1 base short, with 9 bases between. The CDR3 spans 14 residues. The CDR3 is CASSLTGRNTEAFF. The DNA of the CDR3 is TGTGCCAGCAGCTTAACAGGGAGGAACACTGAAGCTTTCTTT.

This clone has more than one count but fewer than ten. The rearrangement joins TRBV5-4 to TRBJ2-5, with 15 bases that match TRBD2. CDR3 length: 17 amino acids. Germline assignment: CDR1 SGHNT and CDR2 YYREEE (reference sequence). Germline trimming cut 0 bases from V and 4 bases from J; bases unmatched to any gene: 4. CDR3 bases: TGTGCCAGCAGCTTGGGGACTAGCGGGGGGGCGGGAGAGACCCAGTACTTC. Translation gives CASSLGTSGGAGETQYF.

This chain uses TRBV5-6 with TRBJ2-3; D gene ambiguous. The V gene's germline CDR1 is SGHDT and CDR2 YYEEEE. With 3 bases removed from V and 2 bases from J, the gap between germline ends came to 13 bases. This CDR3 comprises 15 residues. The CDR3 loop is CASSSISDNTDTQYF. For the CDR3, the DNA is TGTGCCAGCAGCTCCATATCAGACAACACAGATACGCAGTATTTT.

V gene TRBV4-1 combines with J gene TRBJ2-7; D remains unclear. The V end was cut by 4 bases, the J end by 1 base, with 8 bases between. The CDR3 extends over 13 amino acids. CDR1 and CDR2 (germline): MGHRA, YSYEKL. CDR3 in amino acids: CASSLRESYEQYF. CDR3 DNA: TGCGCCAGCAGCCTAAGAGAATCCTACGAGCAGTACTTC.

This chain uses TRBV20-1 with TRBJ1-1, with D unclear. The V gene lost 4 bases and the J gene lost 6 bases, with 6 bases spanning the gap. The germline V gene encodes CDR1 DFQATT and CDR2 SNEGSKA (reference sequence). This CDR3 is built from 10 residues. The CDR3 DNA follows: TGCAGTGCTAAATCCGCTGAAGCTTTCTTT. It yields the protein CSAKSAEAFF.

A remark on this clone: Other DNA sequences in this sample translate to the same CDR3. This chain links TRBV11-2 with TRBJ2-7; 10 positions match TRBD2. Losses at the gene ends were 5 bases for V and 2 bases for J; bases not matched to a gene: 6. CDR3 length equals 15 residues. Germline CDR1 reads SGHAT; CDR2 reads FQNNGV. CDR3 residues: CASSPRTSGPYEQYF. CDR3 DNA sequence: TGTGCCAGCAGCCCTCGGACTAGCGGCCCCTACGAGCAGTACTTC.

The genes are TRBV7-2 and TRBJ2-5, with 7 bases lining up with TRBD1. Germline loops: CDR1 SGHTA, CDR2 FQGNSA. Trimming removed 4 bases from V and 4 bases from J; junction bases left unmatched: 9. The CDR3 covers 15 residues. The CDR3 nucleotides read TGTGCCAGCAGCTACGGACAGGCCGGGTCAGAGACCCAGTACTTC. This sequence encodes CASSYGQAGSETQYF.

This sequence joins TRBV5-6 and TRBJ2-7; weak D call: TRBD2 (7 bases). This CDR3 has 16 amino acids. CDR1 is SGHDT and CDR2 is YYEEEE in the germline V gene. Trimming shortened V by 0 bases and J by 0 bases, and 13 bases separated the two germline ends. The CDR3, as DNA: TGTGCCAGCAGCTTGGGATGGGGGGGGGCCTCCTACGAGCAGTACTTC. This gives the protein CASSLGWGGASYEQYF.

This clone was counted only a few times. This chain's CDR3 is CASSQDAGAQPQHF. In nucleotides, the CDR3 is TGCGCCAGCAGCCAAGACGCGGGGGCCCAGCCCCAGCATTTT. The rearrangement uses TRBV4-3 and TRBJ1-5; tentative D call: TRBD1 (6 bases). V was trimmed by 0 bases and J by 7 bases, leaving 10 bases between them. The length of the CDR3 is 14 residues. Looked up from germline, CDR1 is LGHNA and CDR2 is YSLEER.

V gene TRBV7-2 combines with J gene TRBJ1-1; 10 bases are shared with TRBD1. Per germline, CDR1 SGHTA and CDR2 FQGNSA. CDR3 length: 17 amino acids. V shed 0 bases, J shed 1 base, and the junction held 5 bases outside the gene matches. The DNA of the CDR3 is TGTGCCAGCAGCTTAGCGGGGGGACAGGGGCGGAACACTGAAGCTTTCTTT. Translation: CASSLAGGQGRNTEAFF.

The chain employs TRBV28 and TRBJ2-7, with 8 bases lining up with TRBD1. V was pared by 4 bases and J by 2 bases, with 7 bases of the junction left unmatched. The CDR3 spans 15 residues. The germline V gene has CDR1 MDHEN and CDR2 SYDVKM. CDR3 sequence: CASSSRDRHAYEQYF. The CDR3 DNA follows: TGTGCCAGCAGTTCCCGGGACAGGCATGCCTACGAGCAGTACTTC.

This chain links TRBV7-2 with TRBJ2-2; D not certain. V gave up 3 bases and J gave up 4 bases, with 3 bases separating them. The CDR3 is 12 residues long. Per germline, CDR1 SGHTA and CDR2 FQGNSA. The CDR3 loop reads CASSFLTGELFF. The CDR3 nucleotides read TGTGCCAGCAGCTTCCTCACCGGGGAGCTGTTTTTT.

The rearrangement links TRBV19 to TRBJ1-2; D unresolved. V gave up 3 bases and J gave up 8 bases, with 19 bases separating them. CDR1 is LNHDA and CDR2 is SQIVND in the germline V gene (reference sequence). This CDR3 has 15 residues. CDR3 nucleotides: TGTGCCAGTAGTATCCTCCCTCAGAACAACATGGGCTACACCTTC. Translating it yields CASSILPQNNMGYTF.

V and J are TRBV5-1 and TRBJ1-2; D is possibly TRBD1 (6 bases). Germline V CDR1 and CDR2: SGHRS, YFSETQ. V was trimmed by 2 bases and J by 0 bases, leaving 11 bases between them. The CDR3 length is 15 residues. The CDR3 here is CASSLGGPSNYGYTF. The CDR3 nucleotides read TGCGCCAGCAGCTTAGGGGGACCTTCTAACTATGGCTACACCTTC.

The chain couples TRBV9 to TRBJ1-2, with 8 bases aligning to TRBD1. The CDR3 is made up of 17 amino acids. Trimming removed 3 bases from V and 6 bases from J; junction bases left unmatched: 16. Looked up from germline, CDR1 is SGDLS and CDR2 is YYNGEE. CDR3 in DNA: TGTGCCAGCAGCGAAGGCCCACTACAGGGGGTTGCCAATGGCTACACCTTC. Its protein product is CASSEGPLQGVANGYTF. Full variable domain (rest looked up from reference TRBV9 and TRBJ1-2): DSGVTQTPKHLITATGQRVTLRCSPRSGDLSVYWYQQSLDQGLQFLIQYYNGEERAKGNILERFSAQQFPDLHSELNLSSLELGDSALYFCASSEGPLQGVANGYTFGSGTRLTVV.

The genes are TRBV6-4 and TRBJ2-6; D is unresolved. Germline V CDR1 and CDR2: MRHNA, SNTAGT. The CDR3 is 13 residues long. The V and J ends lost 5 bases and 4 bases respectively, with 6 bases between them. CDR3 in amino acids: CASSIGGANVLTF. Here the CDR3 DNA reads TGTGCCAGCAGTATCGGGGGGGCCAACGTCCTGACTTTC.

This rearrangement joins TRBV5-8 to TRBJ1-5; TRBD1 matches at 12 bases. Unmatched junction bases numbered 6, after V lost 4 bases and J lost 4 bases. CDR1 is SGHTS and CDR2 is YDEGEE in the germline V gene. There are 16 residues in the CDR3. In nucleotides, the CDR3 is TGTGCCAGCAGCCGGGACAGGGGGCCCTTGAATCAGCCCCAGCATTTT. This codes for CASSRDRGPLNQPQHF.

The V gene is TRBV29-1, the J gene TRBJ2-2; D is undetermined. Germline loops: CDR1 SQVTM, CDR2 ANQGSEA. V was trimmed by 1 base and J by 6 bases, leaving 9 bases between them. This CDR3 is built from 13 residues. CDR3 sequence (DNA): TGCAGCGTTGAAGTGGCAGGCCCCGGGGAGCTGTTTTTT. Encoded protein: CSVEVAGPGELFF.

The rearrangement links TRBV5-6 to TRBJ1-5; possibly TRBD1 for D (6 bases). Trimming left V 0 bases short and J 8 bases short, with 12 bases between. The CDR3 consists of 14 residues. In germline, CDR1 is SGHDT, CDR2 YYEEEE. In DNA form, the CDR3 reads TGTGCCAGCAGCTTGGGGAGGGGGGGAGAGCCCCAGCATTTT. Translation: CASSLGRGGEPQHF.